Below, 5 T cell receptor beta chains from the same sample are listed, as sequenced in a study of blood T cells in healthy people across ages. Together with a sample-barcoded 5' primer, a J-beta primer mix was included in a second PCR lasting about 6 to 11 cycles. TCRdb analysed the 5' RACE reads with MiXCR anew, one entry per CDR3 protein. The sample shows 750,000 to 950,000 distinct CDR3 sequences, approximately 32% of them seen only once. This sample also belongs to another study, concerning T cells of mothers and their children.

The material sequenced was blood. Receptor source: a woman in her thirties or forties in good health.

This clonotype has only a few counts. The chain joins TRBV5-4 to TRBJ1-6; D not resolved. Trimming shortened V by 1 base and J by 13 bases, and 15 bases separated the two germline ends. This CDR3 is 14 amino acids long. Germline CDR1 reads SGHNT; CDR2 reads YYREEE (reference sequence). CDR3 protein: CASSLFGVDGPLHF. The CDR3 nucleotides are TGTGCCAGCAGCTTGTTCGGAGTGGATGGGCCCCTCCACTTT. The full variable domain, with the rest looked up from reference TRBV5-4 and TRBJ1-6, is ETGVTQSPTHLIKTRGQQVTLRCSSQSGHNTVSWYQQALGQGPQFIFQYYREEENGRGNFPPRFSGLQFPNYSSELNVNALELDDSALYLCASSLFGVDGPLHFGNGTRLTVT.

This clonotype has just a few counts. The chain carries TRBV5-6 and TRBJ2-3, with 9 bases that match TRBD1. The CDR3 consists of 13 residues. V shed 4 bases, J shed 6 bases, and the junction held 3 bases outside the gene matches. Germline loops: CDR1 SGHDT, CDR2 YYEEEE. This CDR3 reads CASSNRGRDTQYF. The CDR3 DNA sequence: TGTGCCAGCAGCAACAGGGGGCGTGATACGCAGTATTTT.

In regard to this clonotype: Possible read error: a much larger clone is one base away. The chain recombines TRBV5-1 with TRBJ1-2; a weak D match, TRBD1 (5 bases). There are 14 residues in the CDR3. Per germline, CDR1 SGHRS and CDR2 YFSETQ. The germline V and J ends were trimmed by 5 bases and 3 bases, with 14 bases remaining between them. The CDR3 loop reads CASRWGNGYYGYTF. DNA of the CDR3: TGCGCCAGCAGGTGGGGGAACGGATACTATGGCTACACCTTC.

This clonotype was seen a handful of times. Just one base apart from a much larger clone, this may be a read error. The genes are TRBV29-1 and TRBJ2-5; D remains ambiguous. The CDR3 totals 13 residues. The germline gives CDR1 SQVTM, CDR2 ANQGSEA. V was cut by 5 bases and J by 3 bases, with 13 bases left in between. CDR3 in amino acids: CSVRGVNEETQYF. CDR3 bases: TGCAGCGTTCGTGGGGTGAACGAAGAGACCCAGTACTTC.

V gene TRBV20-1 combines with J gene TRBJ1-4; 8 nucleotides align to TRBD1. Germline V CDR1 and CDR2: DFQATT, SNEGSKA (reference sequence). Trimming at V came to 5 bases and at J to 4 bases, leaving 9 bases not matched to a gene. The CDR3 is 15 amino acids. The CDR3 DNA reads TGCAGTGCTCGACAGGGGAATTGGGATAATGAAAAACTGTTTTTT. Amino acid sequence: CSARQGNWDNEKLFF.